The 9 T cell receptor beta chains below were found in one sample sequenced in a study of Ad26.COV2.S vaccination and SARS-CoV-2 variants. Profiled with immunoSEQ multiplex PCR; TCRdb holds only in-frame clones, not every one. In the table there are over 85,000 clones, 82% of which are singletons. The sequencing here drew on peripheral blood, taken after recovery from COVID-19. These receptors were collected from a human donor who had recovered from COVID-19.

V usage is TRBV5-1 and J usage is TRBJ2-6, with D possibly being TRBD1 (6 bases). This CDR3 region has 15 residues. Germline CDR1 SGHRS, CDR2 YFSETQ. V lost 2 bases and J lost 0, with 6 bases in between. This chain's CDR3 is CASSLQGSGANVLTF. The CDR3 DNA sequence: TGCGCCAGCAGCTTACAGGGCTCTGGGGCCAACGTCCTGACTTTC.

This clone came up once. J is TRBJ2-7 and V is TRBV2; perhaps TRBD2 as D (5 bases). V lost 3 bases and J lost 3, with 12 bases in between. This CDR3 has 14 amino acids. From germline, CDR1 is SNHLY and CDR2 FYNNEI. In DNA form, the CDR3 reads TGTGCCAGCAGTGACCCCCGAGGGAACTACGAGCAGTACTTC. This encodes CASSDPRGNYEQYF.

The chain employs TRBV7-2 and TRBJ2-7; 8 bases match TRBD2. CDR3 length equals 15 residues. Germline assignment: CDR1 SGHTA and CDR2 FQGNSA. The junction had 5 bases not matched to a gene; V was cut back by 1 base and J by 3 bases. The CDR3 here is CASSLELAANYEQYF. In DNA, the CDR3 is TGTGCCAGCAGCTTAGAACTAGCGGCTAACTACGAGCAGTACTTC.

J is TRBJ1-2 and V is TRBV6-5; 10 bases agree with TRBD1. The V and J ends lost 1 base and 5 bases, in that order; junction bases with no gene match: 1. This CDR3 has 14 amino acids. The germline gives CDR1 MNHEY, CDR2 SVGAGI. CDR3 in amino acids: CASSYWTGGYGYTF. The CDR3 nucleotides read TGTGCCAGCAGTTACTGGACAGGGGGGTATGGCTACACCTTC.

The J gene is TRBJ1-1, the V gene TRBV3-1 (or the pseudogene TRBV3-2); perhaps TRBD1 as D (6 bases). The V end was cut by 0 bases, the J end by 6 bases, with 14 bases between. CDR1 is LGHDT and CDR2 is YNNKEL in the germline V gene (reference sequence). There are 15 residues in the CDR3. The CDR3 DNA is TGTGCCAGCAGCCAAGACGTCAGGGGTGCGGCTGAAGCTTTCTTT. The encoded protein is CASSQDVRGAAEAFF.

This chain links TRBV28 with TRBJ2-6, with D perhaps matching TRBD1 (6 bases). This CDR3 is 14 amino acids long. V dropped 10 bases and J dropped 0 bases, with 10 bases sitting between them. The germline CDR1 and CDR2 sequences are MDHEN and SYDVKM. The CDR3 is CATTGLSGANVLTF. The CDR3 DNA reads TGTGCCACCACAGGGCTCTCTGGGGCCAACGTCCTGACTTTC.

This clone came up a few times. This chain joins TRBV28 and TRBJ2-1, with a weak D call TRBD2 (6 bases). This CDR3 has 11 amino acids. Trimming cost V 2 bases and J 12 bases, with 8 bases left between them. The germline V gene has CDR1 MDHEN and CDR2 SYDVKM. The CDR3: CASSLTRGQFF. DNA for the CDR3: TGTGCCAGCAGTTTAACGCGGGGGCAGTTCTTC.

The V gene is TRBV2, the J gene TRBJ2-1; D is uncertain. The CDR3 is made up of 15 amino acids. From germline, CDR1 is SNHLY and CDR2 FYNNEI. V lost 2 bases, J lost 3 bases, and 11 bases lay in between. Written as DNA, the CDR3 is TGTGCCAGCAGTGAACCAGGTGTTTTCTACAATGAGCAGTTCTTC. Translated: CASSEPGVFYNEQFF. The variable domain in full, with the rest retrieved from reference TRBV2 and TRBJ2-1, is EPEVTQTPSHQVTQMGQEVILRCVPISNHLYFYWYRQILGQKVEFLVSFYNNEISEKSEIFDDQFSVERPDGSNFTLKIRSTKLEDSAMYFCASSEPGVFYNEQFFGPGTRLTVL.

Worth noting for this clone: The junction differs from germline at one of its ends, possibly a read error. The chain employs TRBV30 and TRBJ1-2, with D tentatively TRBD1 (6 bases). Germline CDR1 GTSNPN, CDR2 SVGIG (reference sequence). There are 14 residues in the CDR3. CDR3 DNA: TGTGCCTGGAGGAGTGGGGGGCCGAGCGATGGGTACACCTTC. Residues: CAWRSGGPSDGYTF.